This T cell receptor (beta chain) was recorded in a study of blood T cell repertoires in COVID-19. The data were produced by immunoSEQ multiplex PCR, yet TCRdb's version contains in-frame clones alone and is incomplete. Here the sample spans about 480,000 clones, less than 90% being singletons. Germline CDR1 and CDR2: GTSNPN and SVGIG (reference sequence). The CDR3 length is 12 residues. Trimming cost V 1 base and J 12 bases, with 15 bases left between them. The origin of this receptor is a woman aged 50 to 65 with COVID-19, enrolled during active disease. Material for sequencing was peripheral blood. The chain is built from TRBV30 and TRBJ1-2, with D possibly being TRBD1 (6 bases). CDR3 residues: CAWSEGTRRNTF. The CDR3 nucleotides read TGTGCCTGGAGTGAGGGGACAAGGCGGAACACCTTC.